This TCR beta chain emerged from a study of CD8 T cells in Susac syndrome. Study details: Patients with Susac syndrome were therapy-naive, on corticosteroids, or on intravenous immunoglobulin alone at the time that blood was drawn.

CDR3 length equals 15 residues. Trimming removed 5 bases at V and 4 bases at J, with 18 bases between. Germline CDR1 and CDR2: MNHEY and SMNVEV (reference sequence). Peripheral blood CD8+ and CD4+ T cells were profiled by TCR beta sequencing. It was with random hexamers that about 0.45 to 1 ug RNA was reverse transcribed. TCRdb analysed the immunoSEQ multiplex PCR reads with MiXCR anew, one entry per CDR3 protein. In the table there are about 83,000 distinct CDR3 sequences, over 90% of which are singletons. Details on this clonotype: Its antigen is as yet unknown.

Study conclusions and caveats: The authors acknowledged that the study's TCR sequencing and HLA analysis involved relatively few individuals.

This clonotype originated in a human donor with Susac syndrome. The chain combines TRBV27 with TRBJ2-7; D may be TRBD1 (6 bases). Sequencing used CD8+ T cells from PBMCs. The CDR3 reads CASSPIGGREYEQYF. In nucleotides, the CDR3 is TGTGCCAGCAGTCCCATTGGGGGCAGAGAATACGAGCAGTACTTC.